The 21 T cell receptor beta chains below all came from one sample that was sequenced in a study of blood T cell repertoires in COVID-19. Assay used: immunoSEQ multiplex PCR; TCRdb lists only in-frame clones, some missing. The sample has fewer than 400,000 clones, 75% to 90% seen once. The sequencing sample was made of PBMCs or T cells enriched from blood (not recorded which). The receptors here all came from a man aged 25 to 40 who had recovered from COVID-19.

The rearrangement joins TRBV3-1 (or the pseudogene TRBV3-2) to TRBJ1-1; tentatively, D is TRBD1 (5 bases). Germline-derived CDR1 and CDR2 are LGHDT and YNNKEL (reference sequence). V was shortened by 1 base and J by 10 bases, with 25 bases between the two germline ends. CDR3 length equals 17 residues. CDR3 in amino acids: CASSQVRYLALGGAAFF. DNA of the CDR3: TGTGCCAGCAGCCAAGTTAGATACTTAGCGCTCGGAGGGGCAGCTTTCTTT.

The chain recombines TRBV19 with TRBJ1-4, with 11 bases lining up with TRBD1. CDR3 length equals 16 residues. Germline V CDR1 and CDR2: LNHDA, SQIVND (reference sequence). Trimming removed 5 bases from V and 5 bases from J; junction bases left unmatched: 7. CDR3 sequence: CASSSHRDRGNEKLFF. The CDR3 DNA follows: TGTGCCAGTAGTTCCCACCGGGACAGGGGGAATGAAAAACTGTTTTTT.

The chain couples TRBV15 to TRBJ1-4, with D possibly TRBD1 on 6 matching bases. Trimming pared 1 base from V and 2 bases from J, leaving 8 bases between. The germline V gene has CDR1 LNHNV and CDR2 YYDKDF (reference sequence). The CDR3 contains 15 residues. CDR3 in amino acids: CATSRGTATNEKLFF. In DNA, the CDR3 is TGTGCCACCAGCAGAGGGACAGCTACTAATGAAAAACTGTTTTTT.

The V call is TRBV7-8, the J call TRBJ2-3; 10 bases match TRBD2. The V and J ends lost 7 bases and 4 bases, in that order; junction bases with no gene match: 17. The length of the CDR3 is 18 residues. The germline V gene encodes CDR1 SGHVS and CDR2 FQNEAQ. The DNA for the CDR3 is TGTGCCAGCACTCCGGAGCTAGCGGGGGACCAGAGGGCAGATACGCAGTATTTT. It specifies CASTPELAGDQRADTQYF.

The chain uses TRBV5-1 and TRBJ1-2, with D perhaps TRBD1 (5 bases). The CDR3 is 14 amino acids. V lost 6 bases, J lost 2 bases, and 14 bases lay in between. Germline assignment: CDR1 SGHRS and CDR2 YFSETQ. The CDR3 DNA sequence: TGCGCCAGCACCGGGCAGGGAGGAAACTATGGCTACACCTTC. Translation gives CASTGQGGNYGYTF.

In its sample, this clone was seen a few times. The chain carries TRBV15 and TRBJ1-2; D remains unclear. V lost 0 bases and J 8 bases, leaving 13 bases between the germline ends. The CDR3 consists of 14 residues. Per germline, CDR1 LNHNV and CDR2 YYDKDF (reference sequence). The CDR3 DNA sequence: TGTGCCACCAGCAGAGACGTCAGAGGTTCGGGCTACACCTTC. This encodes CATSRDVRGSGYTF.

V gene TRBV6-5 combines with J gene TRBJ1-1, with 9 positions matching TRBD1. The CDR3 runs to 13 residues. V gave up 6 bases and J gave up 4 bases; unmatched junction bases: 3. Germline assignment: CDR1 MNHEY and CDR2 SVGAGI. The CDR3 bases are TGTGCCAGCAGGGACAGGGGAGGCACTGAAGCTTTCTTT. Translation: CASRDRGGTEAFF.

The chain joins TRBV27 to TRBJ1-5, with D tentatively TRBD1 (5 bases). The V gene's germline CDR1 is MNHEY and CDR2 SMNVEV (reference sequence). The CDR3 is 14 amino acids. The V end was cut by 3 bases, the J end by 7 bases, with 13 bases between. The CDR3 nucleotides are TGTGCCAGCAGTTTGGGGGGGTCCGTGCAGCCCCAGCATTTT. This translates into CASSLGGSVQPQHF.

In its sample, this clone was seen once. Here the CDR3 DNA reads TGCGCCAGCAGCTTGGGTAGACAAGAAAAACTGTTTTTT. Its protein product is CASSLGRQEKLFF. The chain has TRBV5-1 and TRBJ1-4; D remains ambiguous. Between the trimmed V and J ends, which lost 0 bases and 8 bases, there was a span of 8 bases. This CDR3 region has 13 residues. In germline, CDR1 is SGHRS, CDR2 YFSETQ.

Worth noting for this clone: This specimen includes other DNA sequences encoding the same CDR3. V is TRBV12-3 or TRBV12-4 and J is TRBJ1-2, with D unresolved. Trimming took 1 base from V and 2 from J, leaving 5 bases between them. The CDR3 covers 13 residues. CDR3 region: CASSLDRNYGYTF. CDR3 coding DNA: TGTGCCAGCAGTTTAGACAGAAACTATGGCTACACCTTC.

The J gene is TRBJ1-6, the V gene TRBV3-1 (or the pseudogene TRBV3-2); 7 positions agree with TRBD1. This CDR3 comprises 14 residues. Germline V gives CDR1 LGHDT, CDR2 YNNKEL (reference sequence). V lost 1 base and J lost 10; bases outside the gene matches: 4. CDR3 in amino acids: CASSQGQGQSPLHF. The CDR3 coding sequence is TGTGCCAGCAGCCAAGGACAGGGTCAATCACCCCTCCACTTT.

The J gene is TRBJ1-3, the V gene TRBV13; 11 bases map to TRBD1. The V and J ends lost 5 bases and 0 bases, in that order; junction bases with no gene match: 6. Germline lookup yields CDR1 PRHDT and CDR2 FYEKMQ (reference sequence). The CDR3 contains 17 residues. Here the CDR3 DNA reads TGTGCCAGCAGCGAAGGGACAGGGGGTCACTCTGGAAACACCATATATTTT. Its translation: CASSEGTGGHSGNTIYF.

Only a few counts were recorded for this clone. The V call is TRBV7-3, the J call TRBJ1-6; 7 bases agree with TRBD1. The CDR3 is made up of 17 amino acids. From germline, CDR1 is SGHTA and CDR2 FQGTGA. V was pared by 1 base and J by 7 bases, with 10 bases of the junction left unmatched. In nucleotides, the CDR3 is TGTGCCAGCAGCTTAAATACGCGTATACAGGGGAATTCACCCCTCCACTTT. It yields the protein CASSLNTRIQGNSPLHF.

The chain links TRBV11-2 to TRBJ2-5; no reliable D call. CDR1 is SGHAT and CDR2 is FQNNGV in the germline V gene. The CDR3 runs 13 residues. The ends were cut back, 0 bases at V and 4 bases at J, with 6 bases in the middle. The CDR3 sequence is CASSLELSETQYF. The CDR3, as DNA: TGTGCCAGCAGCTTAGAACTATCAGAGACCCAGTACTTC.

The rearrangement uses TRBV19 and TRBJ2-2; no reliable D call. Looked up from germline, CDR1 is LNHDA and CDR2 is SQIVND (reference sequence). The CDR3 has 13 residues. V was shortened by 7 bases and J by 1 base, with 7 bases between the two germline ends. CDR3 loop: CASTTENTGELFF. The CDR3 DNA follows: TGTGCCAGTACGACTGAGAACACCGGGGAGCTGTTTTTT.

V and J are TRBV6-6 and TRBJ1-3; 8 nucleotides align to TRBD1. CDR3 length: 15 amino acids. J gave up 3 bases and V 4 bases, and 5 bases lay outside the gene matches. The germline gives CDR1 MNHNY, CDR2 SVGAGI (reference sequence). The CDR3 bases are TGTGCCAGCAGTTTCTCCGGGACAGGTGGAAACACCATATATTTT. It translates to CASSFSGTGGNTIYF.

The J gene is TRBJ2-1, the V gene TRBV6-4, with 12 bases that match TRBD2. CDR3 length: 16 residues. Trimming cost V 3 bases and J 5 bases; bases outside gene matches: 5. The germline V gene has CDR1 MRHNA and CDR2 SNTAGT. CDR3 sequence: CASSERASGGDNEQFF. The CDR3 DNA sequence: TGTGCCAGCAGTGAGCGGGCTAGCGGGGGGGACAATGAGCAGTTCTTC.

This chain connects TRBV6-2 or TRBV6-3 to TRBJ2-2; no reliable D call. The CDR3 sequence is 14 residues long. V lost 2 bases to trimming and J lost 3 bases, with 7 bases between them. Germline loops: CDR1 MNHEY, CDR2 SVGEGT. In DNA, the CDR3 is TGTGCCAGCAGTTACGGCGGATACACCGGGGAGCTGTTTTTT. It translates to CASSYGGYTGELFF.

With regard to this clone: The junction shows a germline mismatch at one end, possibly a read error. The chain carries TRBV7-7 and TRBJ1-1; maybe TRBD1 (5 bases). In germline, CDR1 is SSHAT, CDR2 FNYEAQ (reference sequence). The CDR3 runs 14 residues. The CDR3 DNA follows: TGTGCTAGCAGCCCAATAGGGGTAAACGCTTTAGCTTTCTTT. Translation: CASSPIGVNALAFF.

V gene TRBV4-3 combines with J gene TRBJ1-2; D is uncertain. This CDR3 comprises 15 residues. Germline assignment: CDR1 LGHNA and CDR2 YSLEER. V lost 0 bases and J lost 8, with 16 bases in between. The CDR3 region is CASSQDWQPAGGYTF. DNA of the CDR3: TGCGCCAGCAGCCAAGATTGGCAGCCGGCGGGGGGCTACACCTTC.

This chain uses TRBV27 with TRBJ1-2; no firm D call. The CDR3 totals 15 residues. The V end lost 5 bases, the J end lost 0 bases, and 13 bases lay between the germline ends. Germline assignment: CDR1 MNHEY and CDR2 SMNVEV (reference sequence). CDR3 loop: CASSPRHPPNYGYTF. The CDR3 DNA reads TGTGCCAGCAGTCCAAGACATCCTCCTAACTATGGCTACACCTTC.